These 21 T cell receptor beta chains came from one sample sequenced in a study of blood T cell repertoires in COVID-19. Profiling relied on immunoSEQ multiplex PCR, and the TCRdb table lists in-frame clones only, not all of them. The sample consists of just under 250,000 clones, approximately 83% of them appearing once. The sample consisted of peripheral blood. The receptors were gathered from a woman younger than 45 who had recovered from COVID-19.

This clone was observed a handful of times. The chain links TRBV12-3 or TRBV12-4 to TRBJ1-4; TRBD1 matches 8 bases. Trimming removed 8 bases from V and 6 bases from J; junction bases left unmatched: 2. This CDR3 is 12 amino acids long. CDR3 region: CASGQGDEKLFF. The CDR3 DNA is TGTGCCAGCGGACAGGGCGATGAAAAACTGTTTTTT.

V usage is TRBV18 and J usage is TRBJ2-3; TRBD2 matches 12 bases. V lost 4 bases, J lost 4 bases, and 3 bases stayed unmatched. The CDR3 sequence is 15 residues long. Germline assignment: CDR1 KGHSH and CDR2 LQKENI. Written as DNA, the CDR3 is TGTGCCAGCTCACGGACTAGCGGGGTCTCAGATACGCAGTATTTT. Encoded protein: CASSRTSGVSDTQYF.

The chain couples TRBV29-1 to TRBJ1-2; possibly TRBD1 for D (5 bases). The ends were cut back, 4 bases at V and 7 bases at J, with 10 bases in the middle. The germline V gene encodes CDR1 SQVTM and CDR2 ANQGSEA. This CDR3 is 11 amino acids long. The CDR3 DNA is TGCAGCGTTGCCAAGCAGGGTGGCTACACCTTC. It is translated as CSVAKQGGYTF.

This chain connects TRBV7-2 to TRBJ2-3, with 8 bases that match TRBD2. The CDR3 runs to 15 residues. CDR1 and CDR2 (germline): SGHTA, FQGNSA. Germline trimming cut 5 bases from V and 8 bases from J; bases unmatched to any gene: 12. CDR3 sequence: CASSTPGGGPTTQYF. CDR3 sequence (DNA): TGTGCCAGCAGCACACCGGGCGGGGGGCCAACTACGCAGTATTTT.

This chain joins TRBV20-1 and TRBJ2-5; 11 nucleotides line up with TRBD2. Germline V CDR1 and CDR2: DFQATT, SNEGSKA (reference sequence). V lost 4 bases, J lost 1 base, and 8 bases stayed unmatched. The CDR3 contains 16 residues. CDR3 loop: CSAIDVAGGIQETQYF. The CDR3, as DNA: TGCAGTGCTATTGACGTAGCGGGGGGGATCCAAGAGACCCAGTACTTC.

A single count supports this clone. This chain links TRBV29-1 with TRBJ2-7; TRBD1 is a possible D gene (5 bases). CDR3 size: 12 residues. The germline CDR1 and CDR2 sequences are SQVTM and ANQGSEA. V gave up 4 bases and J gave up 2 bases, with 9 bases separating them. As DNA, the CDR3 is TGCAGCGTTGTAAGGGGAACCTACGAGCAGTACTTC. Protein product: CSVVRGTYEQYF.

The chain combines TRBV4-2 with TRBJ1-2, with TRBD1 as a possible D gene (5 bases). This CDR3 has 15 residues. CDR1 is LGHNA, CDR2 YNFKEQ, per germline. V was cut by 0 bases and J by 4 bases, with 12 bases left in between. In nucleotides, the CDR3 is TGTGCCAGCAGCCAAGATATCGTGACAGCCTATGGCTACACCTTC. Protein: CASSQDIVTAYGYTF.

In this sample, this clone turned up once. V usage is TRBV12-3 or TRBV12-4 and J usage is TRBJ2-7; D uncertain. This CDR3 spans 12 amino acids. Deletions cut 6 bases from V and 3 bases from J, with 9 bases between. The CDR3 spells CASSSTVYEQYF. The CDR3 bases are TGTGCCAGCAGCTCTACAGTCTACGAGCAGTACTTC.

The rearrangement joins TRBV25-1 to TRBJ1-3; a possible D gene is TRBD1 (5 bases). Germline CDR1 MGHDK, CDR2 SYGVNS. This CDR3 has 15 residues. Trimming took off 6 bases at V and 4 bases at J, with 16 bases between the two ends. The CDR3 is CASSPGGGLGNTIYF. The CDR3 DNA is TGTGCCAGCAGCCCTGGGGGGGGGTTGGGAAACACCATATATTTT.

The chain employs TRBV13 and TRBJ1-2; TRBD1 matches at 8 bases. Unmatched junction bases numbered 14, after V lost 0 bases and J lost 5 bases. The CDR3 is 18 residues long. Germline V lookup: CDR1 PRHDT, CDR2 FYEKMQ (reference sequence). The CDR3 nucleotides are TGTGCCAGCAGCTTAGGCCCCCCTGACAGGGGCTGGGGATATGGCTACACCTTC. As protein: CASSLGPPDRGWGYGYTF.

V is TRBV27 and J is TRBJ1-6, with TRBD1 matching 7 bases. V lost 5 bases to trimming and J lost 0 bases; unmatched junction nucleotides: 7. Germline CDR1 is MNHEY and CDR2 is SMNVEV (reference sequence). The CDR3 loop spans 17 amino acids. The CDR3: CASSPSGGSSYNSPLHF. The CDR3 nucleotides are TGTGCCAGCAGTCCCTCAGGGGGGAGCTCCTATAATTCACCCCTCCACTTT.

This clone was observed a few times. The rearrangement joins TRBV19 to TRBJ1-2; 7 bases line up with TRBD1. CDR3 size: 14 residues. Germline CDR1 and CDR2: LNHDA and SQIVND (reference sequence). The V segment lost 6 bases and the J segment 2 bases; nucleotides outside the gene matches: 6. The CDR3 DNA reads as TGTGCCAGTAGATCCGGACAGGTGAACTATGGCTACACCTTC. Its protein is CASRSGQVNYGYTF.

The chain recombines TRBV9 with TRBJ1-1; D is unclear. The germline gives CDR1 SGDLS, CDR2 YYNGEE. The V end lost 0 bases, the J end lost 1 base, and 7 bases lay between the germline ends. The CDR3 length is 14 residues. CDR3 region: CASSVVGGNTEAFF. DNA for the CDR3: TGTGCCAGCAGCGTAGTCGGCGGGAACACTGAAGCTTTCTTT.

The rearrangement uses TRBV7-6 and TRBJ2-5; D possibly corresponds to TRBD2 (5 bases). This CDR3 comprises 15 residues. Germline V CDR1 and CDR2: SGHVS, FNYEAQ. The ends were cut back, 5 bases at V and 7 bases at J, with 20 bases in the middle. The CDR3 is CASSPIEDSDGTQYF. In DNA, the CDR3 is TGTGCCAGCAGCCCAATAGAGGACTCGGATGGGACCCAGTACTTC.

The chain is built from TRBV9 and TRBJ2-2, with 9 bases lining up with TRBD2. Germline values: CDR1 SGDLS, CDR2 YYNGEE. The CDR3 has 15 residues. After removal of 4 bases from V and 0 bases from J, the junction contained 1 base not matched to a gene. This CDR3 is CASSLAGTNTGELFF. The CDR3 DNA reads TGTGCCAGCAGCCTAGCGGGAACGAACACCGGGGAGCTGTTTTTT.

The chain has TRBV19 and TRBJ2-5; 9 nucleotides align to TRBD1. The CDR3 is 13 amino acids. CDR1 is LNHDA, CDR2 SQIVND, per germline (reference sequence). V gave up 5 bases and J gave up 7 bases; unmatched junction bases: 5. CDR3 nucleotide sequence: TGTGCCAGTAGTCACAGGGGGCGGGGGACCCAGTACTTC. Translation gives CASSHRGRGTQYF.

The chain uses TRBV14 and TRBJ1-4; 8 bases are shared with TRBD1. The CDR3 length is 18 residues. Losses at the gene ends were 1 base for V and 8 bases for J; bases not matched to a gene: 15. CDR1 SGHDN and CDR2 FVKESK come from the germline V gene. CDR3 loop: CASSQVQGGARSVEKLFF. The CDR3 DNA sequence: TGTGCCAGCAGCCAAGTACAGGGGGGCGCGAGGAGTGTAGAAAAACTGTTTTTT.

The gene calls are TRBV5-1 and TRBJ1-2, with D possibly being TRBD1 (5 bases). Trimming removed 3 bases at V and 2 bases at J, with 14 bases between. From germline, CDR1 is SGHRS and CDR2 YFSETQ. The CDR3 covers 15 residues. The CDR3 DNA reads as TGCGCCAGCAGCTATACTGGGGAGGGGAACTATGGCTACACCTTC. It specifies CASSYTGEGNYGYTF. The complete variable domain, with remaining parts taken from reference TRBV5-1 and TRBJ1-2, reads KAGVTQTPRYLIKTRGQQVTLSCSPISGHRSVSWYQQTPGQGLQFLFEYFSETQRNKGNFPGRFSGRQFSNSRSEMNVSTLELGDSALYLCASSYTGEGNYGYTFGSGTRLTVV.

The chain couples TRBV18 to TRBJ1-1; D not resolved. V dropped 3 bases and J dropped 2 bases, with 19 bases sitting between them. CDR1 is KGHSH, CDR2 LQKENI, per germline. The CDR3 loop spans 17 amino acids. The CDR3 sequence is CASSPQGSGTSNTEAFF. The CDR3 coding sequence is TGTGCCAGCTCACCCCAAGGATCAGGAACGAGTAACACTGAAGCTTTCTTT. Supplemented by reference TRBV18 and TRBJ1-1, the full variable domain reads NAGVMQNPRHLVRRRGQEARLRCSPMKGHSHVYWYRQLPEEGLKFMVYLQKENIIDESGMPKERFSAEFPKEGPSILRIQQVVRGDSAAYFCASSPQGSGTSNTEAFFGQGTRLTVV.

This clone was seen more than once but under ten times. The chain links TRBV3-1 (or the pseudogene TRBV3-2) to TRBJ2-1; no reliable D call. This CDR3 region has 14 residues. With 1 base removed from V and 4 bases from J, the gap between germline ends came to 8 bases. Germline values: CDR1 LGHDT, CDR2 YNNKEL (reference sequence). In DNA, the CDR3 is TGTGCCAGCAGCCAAGGTTTGGCTTACAATGAGCAGTTCTTC. Its translation: CASSQGLAYNEQFF.

The V and J genes are TRBV2 and TRBJ2-3, with TRBD2 matching 9 bases. After removal of 6 bases from V and 4 bases from J, the junction contained 11 bases not matched to a gene. This CDR3 region has 16 residues. The germline V gene has CDR1 SNHLY and CDR2 FYNNEI. CDR3 nucleotide sequence: TGTGCCAGCAGCGGCGGGGGGGCCGGTATTGCAGATACGCAGTATTTT. Protein sequence: CASSGGGAGIADTQYF. Looking up the rest from reference TRBV2 and TRBJ2-3 gives the full variable domain: EPEVTQTPSHQVTQMGQEVILRCVPISNHLYFYWYRQILGQKVEFLVSFYNNEISEKSEIFDDQFSVERPDGSNFTLKIRSTKLEDSAMYFCASSGGGAGIADTQYFGPGTRLTVL.